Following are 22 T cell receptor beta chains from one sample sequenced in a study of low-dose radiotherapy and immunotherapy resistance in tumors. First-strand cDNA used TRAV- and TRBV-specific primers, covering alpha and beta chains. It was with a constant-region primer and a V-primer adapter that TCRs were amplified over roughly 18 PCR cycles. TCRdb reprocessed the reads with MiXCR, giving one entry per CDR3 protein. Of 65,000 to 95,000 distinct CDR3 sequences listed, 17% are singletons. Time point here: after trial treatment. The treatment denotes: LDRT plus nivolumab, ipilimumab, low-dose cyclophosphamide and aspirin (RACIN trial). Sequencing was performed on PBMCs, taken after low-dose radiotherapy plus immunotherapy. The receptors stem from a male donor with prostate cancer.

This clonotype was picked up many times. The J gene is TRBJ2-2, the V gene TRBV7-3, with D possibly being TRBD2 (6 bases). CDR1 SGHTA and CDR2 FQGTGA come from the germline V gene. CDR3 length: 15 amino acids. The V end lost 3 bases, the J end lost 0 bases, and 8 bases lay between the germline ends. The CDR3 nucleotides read TGTGCCAGCAGCTTTAGCGGAGCGAACACCGGGGAGCTGTTTTTT. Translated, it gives CASSFSGANTGELFF.

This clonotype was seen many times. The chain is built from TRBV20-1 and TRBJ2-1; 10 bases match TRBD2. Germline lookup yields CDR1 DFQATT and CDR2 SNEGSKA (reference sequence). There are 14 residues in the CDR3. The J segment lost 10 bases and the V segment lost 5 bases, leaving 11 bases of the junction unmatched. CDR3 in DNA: TGCAGTGCTCCCCGGTTAGCGGGAGGTGGGGAGCAGTTCTTC. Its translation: CSAPRLAGGGEQFF.

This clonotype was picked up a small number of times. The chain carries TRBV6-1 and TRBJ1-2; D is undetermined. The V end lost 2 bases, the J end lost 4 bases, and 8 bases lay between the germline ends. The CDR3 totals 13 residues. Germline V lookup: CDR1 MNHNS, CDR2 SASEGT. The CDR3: CASSELTSYGYTF. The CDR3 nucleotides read TGTGCCAGCAGTGAACTGACGAGCTATGGCTACACCTTC.

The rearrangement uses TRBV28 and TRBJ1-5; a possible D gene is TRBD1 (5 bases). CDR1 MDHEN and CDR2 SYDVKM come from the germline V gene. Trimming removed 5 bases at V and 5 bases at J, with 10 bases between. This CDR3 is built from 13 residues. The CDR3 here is CASSPTVDQPQHF. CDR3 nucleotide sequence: TGTGCCAGCAGTCCGACAGTGGATCAGCCCCAGCATTTT.

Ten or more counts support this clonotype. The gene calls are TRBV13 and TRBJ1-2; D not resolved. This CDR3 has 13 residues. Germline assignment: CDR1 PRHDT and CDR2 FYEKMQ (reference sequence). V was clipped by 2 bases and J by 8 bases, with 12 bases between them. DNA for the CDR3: TGTGCCAGCAGCTTACTAGGGCCTGGGGGCTACACCTTC. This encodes CASSLLGPGGYTF.

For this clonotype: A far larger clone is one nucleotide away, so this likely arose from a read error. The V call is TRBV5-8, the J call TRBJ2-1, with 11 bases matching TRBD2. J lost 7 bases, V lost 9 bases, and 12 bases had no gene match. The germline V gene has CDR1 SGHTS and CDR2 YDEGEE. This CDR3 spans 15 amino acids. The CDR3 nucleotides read TGTGCCAACAGAGCCACTAGCGGGAGTAGGAATGAGCAGTTCTTC. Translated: CANRATSGSRNEQFF.

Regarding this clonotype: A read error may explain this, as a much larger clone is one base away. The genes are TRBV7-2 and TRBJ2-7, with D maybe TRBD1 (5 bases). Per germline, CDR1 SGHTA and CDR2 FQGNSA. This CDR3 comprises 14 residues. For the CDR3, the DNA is TGTTCCAGCAGCCCACGACAGATAACCTACGAGCAGTACTTC. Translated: CSSSPRQITYEQYF.

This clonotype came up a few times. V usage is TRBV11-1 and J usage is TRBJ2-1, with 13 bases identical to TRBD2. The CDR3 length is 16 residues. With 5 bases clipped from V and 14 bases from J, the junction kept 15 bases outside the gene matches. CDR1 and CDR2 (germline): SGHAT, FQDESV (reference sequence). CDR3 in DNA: TGTGCCAGCAGCCCCTCCGCGGGACAGGGGACTAGCGGGAAGTTCTTC. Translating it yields CASSPSAGQGTSGKFF.

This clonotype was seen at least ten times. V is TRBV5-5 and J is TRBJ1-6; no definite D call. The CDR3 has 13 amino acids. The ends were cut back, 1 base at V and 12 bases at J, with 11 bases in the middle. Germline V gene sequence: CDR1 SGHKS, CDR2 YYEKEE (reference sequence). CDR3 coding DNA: TGTGCCAGCAGCTTGTCACCCGAGCGACCCCTCCACTTT. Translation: CASSLSPERPLHF.

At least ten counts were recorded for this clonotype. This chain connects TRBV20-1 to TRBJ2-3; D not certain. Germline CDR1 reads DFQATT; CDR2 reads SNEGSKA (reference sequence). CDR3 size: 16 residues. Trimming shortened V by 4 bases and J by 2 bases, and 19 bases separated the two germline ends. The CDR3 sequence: CSAIIPAEAVTDTQYF. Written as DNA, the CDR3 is TGCAGTGCTATCATCCCAGCCGAAGCCGTCACAGATACGCAGTATTTT.

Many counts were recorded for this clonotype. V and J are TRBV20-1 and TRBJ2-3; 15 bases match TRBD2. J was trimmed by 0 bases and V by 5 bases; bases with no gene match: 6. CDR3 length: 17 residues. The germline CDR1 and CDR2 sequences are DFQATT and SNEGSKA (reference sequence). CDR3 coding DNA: TGCAGTGCTCTCCGAGGGACTAGCGGGGGGAGCACAGATACGCAGTATTTT. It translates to CSALRGTSGGSTDTQYF.

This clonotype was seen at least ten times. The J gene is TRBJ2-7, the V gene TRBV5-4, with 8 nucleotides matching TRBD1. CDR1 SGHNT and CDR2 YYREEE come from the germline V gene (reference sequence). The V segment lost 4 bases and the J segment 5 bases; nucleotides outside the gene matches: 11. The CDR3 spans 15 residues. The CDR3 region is CASSRYRQGLDEQYF. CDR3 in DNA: TGTGCCAGCAGCCGCTACCGACAGGGGCTCGACGAGCAGTACTTC.

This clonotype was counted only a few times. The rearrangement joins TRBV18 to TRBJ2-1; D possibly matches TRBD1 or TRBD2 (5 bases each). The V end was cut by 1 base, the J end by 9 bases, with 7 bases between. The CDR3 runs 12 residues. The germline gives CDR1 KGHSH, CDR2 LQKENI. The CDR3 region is CASSPRGTEQFF. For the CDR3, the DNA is TGTGCCAGCTCACCACGTGGGACTGAGCAGTTCTTC.

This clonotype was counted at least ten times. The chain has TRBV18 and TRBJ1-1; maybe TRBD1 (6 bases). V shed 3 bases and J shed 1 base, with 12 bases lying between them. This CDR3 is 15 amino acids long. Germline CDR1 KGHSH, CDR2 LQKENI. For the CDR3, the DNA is TGTGCCAGCTCACCCCGGGGACACGCGAACACTGAAGCTTTCTTT. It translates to CASSPRGHANTEAFF.

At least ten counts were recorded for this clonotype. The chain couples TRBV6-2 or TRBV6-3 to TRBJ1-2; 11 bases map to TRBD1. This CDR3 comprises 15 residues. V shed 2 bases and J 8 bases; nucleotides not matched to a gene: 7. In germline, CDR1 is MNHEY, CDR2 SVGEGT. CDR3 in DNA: TGTGCCAGCAGTTACCGATCGGGACAGGGGGGCGGCTACACCTTC. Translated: CASSYRSGQGGGYTF.

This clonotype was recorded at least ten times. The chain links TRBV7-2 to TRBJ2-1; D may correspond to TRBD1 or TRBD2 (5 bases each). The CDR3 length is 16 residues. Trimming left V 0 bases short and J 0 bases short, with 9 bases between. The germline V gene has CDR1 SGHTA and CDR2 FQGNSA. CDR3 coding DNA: TGTGCCAGCAGCTTAGCTTGGGGGAGCTCCTACAATGAGCAGTTCTTC. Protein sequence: CASSLAWGSSYNEQFF. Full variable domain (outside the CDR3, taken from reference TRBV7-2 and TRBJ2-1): GAGVSQSPSNKVTEKGKDVELRCDPISGHTALYWYRQSLGQGLEFLIYFQGNSAPDKSGLPSDRFSAERTGGSVSTLTIQRTQQEDSAVYLCASSLAWGSSYNEQFFGPGTRLTVL.

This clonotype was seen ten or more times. CDR3 sequence reads: CASSAYNSLPNIQYF. For the CDR3, the DNA is TGTGCCAGCAGCGCGTACAACTCGCTCCCAAACATTCAGTACTTC. This sequence joins TRBV9 and TRBJ2-4; D gene unclear. V lost 3 bases to trimming and J lost 6 bases, with 16 bases between them. Germline V gene lookup returns CDR1 SGDLS and CDR2 YYNGEE. This CDR3 contains 15 residues. The full variable domain, its missing parts supplied by reference TRBV9 and TRBJ2-4, is DSGVTQTPKHLITATGQRVTLRCSPRSGDLSVYWYQQSLDQGLQFLIQYYNGEERAKGNILERFSAQQFPDLHSELNLSSLELGDSALYFCASSAYNSLPNIQYFGAGTRLSVL.

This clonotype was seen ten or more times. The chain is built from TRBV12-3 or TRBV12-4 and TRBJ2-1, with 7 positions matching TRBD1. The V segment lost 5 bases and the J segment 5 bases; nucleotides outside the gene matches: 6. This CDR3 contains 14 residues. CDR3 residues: CASSPRQGDNEQFF. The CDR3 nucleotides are TGTGCCAGCAGTCCCAGACAGGGAGACAATGAGCAGTTCTTC.

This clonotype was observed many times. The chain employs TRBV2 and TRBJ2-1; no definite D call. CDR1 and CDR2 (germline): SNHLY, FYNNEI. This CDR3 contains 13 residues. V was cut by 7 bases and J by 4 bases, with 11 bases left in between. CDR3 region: CASKGLDYNEQFF. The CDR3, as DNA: TGTGCCAGCAAGGGTCTAGATTACAATGAGCAGTTCTTC.

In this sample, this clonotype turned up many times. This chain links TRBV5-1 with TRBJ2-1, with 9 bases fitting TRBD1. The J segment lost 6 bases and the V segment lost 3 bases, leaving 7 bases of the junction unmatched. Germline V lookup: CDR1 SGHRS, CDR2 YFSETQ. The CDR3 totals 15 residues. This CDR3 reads CASSWVQGAGNEQFF. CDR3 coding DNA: TGCGCCAGCAGCTGGGTACAGGGGGCTGGCAATGAGCAGTTCTTC.

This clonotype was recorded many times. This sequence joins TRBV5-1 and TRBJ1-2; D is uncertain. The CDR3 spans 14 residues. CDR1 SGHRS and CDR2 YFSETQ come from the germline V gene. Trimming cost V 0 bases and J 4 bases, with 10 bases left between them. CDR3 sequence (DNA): TGCGCCAGCAGCTTGGGGGCGGAAGCCTATGGCTACACCTTC. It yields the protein CASSLGAEAYGYTF. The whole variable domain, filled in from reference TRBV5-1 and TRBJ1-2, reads KAGVTQTPRYLIKTRGQQVTLSCSPISGHRSVSWYQQTPGQGLQFLFEYFSETQRNKGNFPGRFSGRQFSNSRSEMNVSTLELGDSALYLCASSLGAEAYGYTFGSGTRLTVV.

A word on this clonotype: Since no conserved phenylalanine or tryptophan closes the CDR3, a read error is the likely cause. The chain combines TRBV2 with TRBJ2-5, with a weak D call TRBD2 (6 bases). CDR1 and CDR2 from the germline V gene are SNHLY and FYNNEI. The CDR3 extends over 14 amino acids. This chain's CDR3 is CTSSESRGTETQYV. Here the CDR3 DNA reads TGTACCAGCAGTGAAAGTCGCGGGACAGAGACCCAGTACGTC.